Listed below are T cell receptor beta chains from one sample, sequenced in a study of CD8+CD57+ T cells in acquired aplastic anemia. TCRdb re-called the reads through MiXCR, storing one row per CDR3 protein. The table shows 42,000 or so distinct CDR3 sequences, with 65% to 70% occurring only once. The sequencing input was sorted CD4+, CD8+, or CD8+CD57+ T cells (not recorded which) from PBMCs. Every receptor here comes from a human donor in good health, serving as a control. The CDR3 runs from the conserved cysteine through the conserved F or W. The order of the fields is J gene, V gene, clone size, D gene, CDR3 DNA, CDR3 protein. The D gene is left open where the match is weak. The size entry is marked missing in some rows and otherwise reads once, few, many or a size class.

TRBJ1-2 | TRBV15 | - | TRBD1 | TGTGCCACCAGCATCTTTCGGACAGGGGGACATGGCTACACCTTC | CATSIFRTGGHGYTF
TRBJ2-5 | TRBV7-7 | few | - | TGTGCCAGCAGCCCTAGCCAAGAGACCCAGTACTTC | CASSPSQETQYF
TRBJ1-2 | TRBV11-2 | medium-sized | TRBD1 | TGTGCCAGCAGCTTAGAACCGGGACAGGTCTTCCATGGCTACACCTTC | CASSLEPGQVFHGYTF
TRBJ2-5 | TRBV7-9 | - | - | TGTGCCAGCAGCCCATCTAGCGCACAAGAGACCCAGTACTTC | CASSPSSAQETQYF
TRBJ1-2 | TRBV10-3 | - | - | TGTGCCATCAGTATTGGGGGGGCTTTAACCCTCGACGGCTACACCTTC | CAISIGGALTLDGYTF
TRBJ1-5 | TRBV7-2 | - | - | TGTGCCAGCAGCCCGACAGTCAATCAGCCCCAGCATTTT | CASSPTVNQPQHF
TRBJ2-1 | TRBV19 | - | - | TGTGCCAGTACCTTAGCCGGGACTCCTCGAGATGAGCAGTTCTTC | CASTLAGTPRDEQFF
TRBJ2-5 | TRBV19 | - | TRBD1 | TGTGCCAGTAGCGTGACAGGGGGTGGGCAGACCCAGTACTTC | CASSVTGGGQTQYF
TRBJ2-7 | TRBV6-1 | - | TRBD2 | TGTGCCAGCAGCCCACGAACTAGCGGGGGGTTCTCCTACGAGCAGTACTTC | CASSPRTSGGFSYEQYF
TRBJ1-6 | TRBV7-2 | - | - | TGTGCCAGCAGCTTAAAACCGGAGTCACCCCTCCACTTT | CASSLKPESPLHF
TRBJ1-6 | TRBV25-1 | - | - | TGTGCCAGCAGCTTAGGCCTCGTGGGGTCACCCCTCCACTTT | CASSLGLVGSPLHF
TRBJ1-3 | TRBV29-1 | - | - | TGCAGCGTGACCCGGACGGCGAACACTGGAAACACCATATATTTT | CSVTRTANTGNTIYF
TRBJ2-5 | TRBV28 | many | - | TGTGCCAGCAGCCCAGGGGGGGGGGAGACCCAGTACTTC | CASSPGGGETQYF
TRBJ2-7 | TRBV6-4 | - | TRBD1 | TGTGCCATCAGTGACCCGAGCACAGGGGAAGCATCCTACGAGCAGTACTTC | CAISDPSTGEASYEQYF
TRBJ1-1 | TRBV24-1 | - | TRBD1 | TGTGCCACCAGTGATCCCGACAGGGGGCAAACTGAAGCTTTCTTT | CATSDPDRGQTEAFF